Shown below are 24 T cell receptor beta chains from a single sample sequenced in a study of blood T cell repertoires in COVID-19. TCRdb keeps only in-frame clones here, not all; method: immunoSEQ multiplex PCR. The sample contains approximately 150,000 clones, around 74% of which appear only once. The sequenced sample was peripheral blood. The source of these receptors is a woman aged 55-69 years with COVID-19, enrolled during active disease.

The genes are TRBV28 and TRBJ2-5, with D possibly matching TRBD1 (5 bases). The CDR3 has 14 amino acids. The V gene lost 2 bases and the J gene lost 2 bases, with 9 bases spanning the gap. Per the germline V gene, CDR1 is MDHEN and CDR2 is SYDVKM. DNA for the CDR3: TGTGCCAGCAGTTTACTGGCAGGGCAAGAGACCCAGTACTTC. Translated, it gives CASSLLAGQETQYF. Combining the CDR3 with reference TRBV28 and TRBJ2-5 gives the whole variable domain DVKVTQSSRYLVKRTGEKVFLECVQDMDHENMFWYRQDPGLGLRLIYFSYDVKMKEKGDIPEGYSVSREKKERFSLILESASTNQTSMYLCASSLLAGQETQYFGPGTRLLVL.

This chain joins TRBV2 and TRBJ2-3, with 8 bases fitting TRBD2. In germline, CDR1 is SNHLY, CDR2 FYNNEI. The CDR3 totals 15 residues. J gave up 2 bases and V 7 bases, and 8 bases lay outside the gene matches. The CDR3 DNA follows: TGTGCCAGCATATTTAGCGGGGTAGACACAGATACGCAGTATTTT. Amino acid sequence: CASIFSGVDTDTQYF. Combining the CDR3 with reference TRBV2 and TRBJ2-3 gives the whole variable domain EPEVTQTPSHQVTQMGQEVILRCVPISNHLYFYWYRQILGQKVEFLVSFYNNEISEKSEIFDDQFSVERPDGSNFTLKIRSTKLEDSAMYFCASIFSGVDTDTQYFGPGTRLTVL.

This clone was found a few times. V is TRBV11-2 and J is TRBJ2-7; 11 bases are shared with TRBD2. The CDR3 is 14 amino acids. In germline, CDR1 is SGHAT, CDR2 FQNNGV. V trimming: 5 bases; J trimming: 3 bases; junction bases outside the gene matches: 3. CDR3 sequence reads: CASSRGTSGYEQYF. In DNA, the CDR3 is TGTGCCAGCAGCCGCGGGACTAGCGGCTACGAGCAGTACTTC.

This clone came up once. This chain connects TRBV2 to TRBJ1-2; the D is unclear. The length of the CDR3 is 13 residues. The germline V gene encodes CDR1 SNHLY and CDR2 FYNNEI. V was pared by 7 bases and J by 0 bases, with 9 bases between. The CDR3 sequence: CASNLESNYGYTF. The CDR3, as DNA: TGTGCCAGCAATTTAGAATCTAACTATGGCTACACCTTC. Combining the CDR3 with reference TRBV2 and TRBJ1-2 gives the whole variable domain EPEVTQTPSHQVTQMGQEVILRCVPISNHLYFYWYRQILGQKVEFLVSFYNNEISEKSEIFDDQFSVERPDGSNFTLKIRSTKLEDSAMYFCASNLESNYGYTFGSGTRLTVV.

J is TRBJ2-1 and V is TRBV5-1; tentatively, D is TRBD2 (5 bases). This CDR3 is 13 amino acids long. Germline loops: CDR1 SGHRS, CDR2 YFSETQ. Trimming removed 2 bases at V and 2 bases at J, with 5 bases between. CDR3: CASSFGTYNEQFF. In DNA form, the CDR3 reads TGCGCCAGCAGCTTCGGGACCTACAATGAGCAGTTCTTC.

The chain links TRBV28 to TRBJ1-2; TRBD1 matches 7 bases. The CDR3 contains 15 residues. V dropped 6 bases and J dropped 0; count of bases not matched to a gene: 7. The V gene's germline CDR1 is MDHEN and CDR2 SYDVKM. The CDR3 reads CASSPGTVSNYGYTF. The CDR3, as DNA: TGTGCCAGCAGCCCTGGGACAGTGTCTAACTATGGCTACACCTTC.

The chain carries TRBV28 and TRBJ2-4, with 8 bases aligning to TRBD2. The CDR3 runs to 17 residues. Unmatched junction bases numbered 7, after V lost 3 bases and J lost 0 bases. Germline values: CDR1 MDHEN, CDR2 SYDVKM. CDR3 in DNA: TGTGCCAGCAGTTTGGGCCTAGCGGGCCTAGCCAAAAACATTCAGTACTTC. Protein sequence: CASSLGLAGLAKNIQYF.

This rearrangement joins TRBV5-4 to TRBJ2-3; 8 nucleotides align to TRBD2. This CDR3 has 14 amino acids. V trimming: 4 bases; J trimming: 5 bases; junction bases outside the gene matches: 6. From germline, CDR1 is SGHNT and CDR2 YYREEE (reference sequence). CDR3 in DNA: TGTGCCAGCAGCCTAGGACTAGCTCGAGATACGCAGTATTTT. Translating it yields CASSLGLARDTQYF.

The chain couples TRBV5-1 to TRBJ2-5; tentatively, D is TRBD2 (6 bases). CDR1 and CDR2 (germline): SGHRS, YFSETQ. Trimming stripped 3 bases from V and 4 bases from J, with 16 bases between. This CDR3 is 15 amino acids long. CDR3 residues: CASSSLAGGGETQYF. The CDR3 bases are TGCGCCAGCAGCTCCCTCGCCGGGGGTGGAGAGACCCAGTACTTC.

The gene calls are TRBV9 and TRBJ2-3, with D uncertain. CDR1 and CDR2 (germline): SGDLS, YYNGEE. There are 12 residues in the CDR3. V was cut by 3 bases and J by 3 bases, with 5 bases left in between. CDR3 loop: CASSAPTDTQYF. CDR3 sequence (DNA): TGTGCCAGCAGCGCTCCGACAGATACGCAGTATTTT.

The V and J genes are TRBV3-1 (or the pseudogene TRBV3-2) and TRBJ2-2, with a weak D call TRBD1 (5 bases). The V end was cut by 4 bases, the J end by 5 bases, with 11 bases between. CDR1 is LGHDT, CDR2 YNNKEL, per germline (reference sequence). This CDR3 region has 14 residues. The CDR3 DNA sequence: TGTGCCAGCAGCCCCGACAAGGGGACCGGGGAGCTGTTTTTT. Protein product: CASSPDKGTGELFF.

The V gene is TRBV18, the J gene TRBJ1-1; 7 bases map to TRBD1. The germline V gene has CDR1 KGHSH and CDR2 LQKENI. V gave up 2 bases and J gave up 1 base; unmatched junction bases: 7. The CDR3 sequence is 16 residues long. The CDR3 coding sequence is TGTGCCAGCTCACCATCCTGGACAGGCAAGAACACTGAAGCTTTCTTT. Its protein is CASSPSWTGKNTEAFF.

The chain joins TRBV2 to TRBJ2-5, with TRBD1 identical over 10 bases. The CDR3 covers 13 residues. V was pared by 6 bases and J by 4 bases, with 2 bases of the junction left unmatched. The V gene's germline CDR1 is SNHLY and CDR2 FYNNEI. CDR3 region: CASRRQGAETQYF. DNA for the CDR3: TGTGCCAGCAGAAGACAGGGGGCAGAGACCCAGTACTTC.

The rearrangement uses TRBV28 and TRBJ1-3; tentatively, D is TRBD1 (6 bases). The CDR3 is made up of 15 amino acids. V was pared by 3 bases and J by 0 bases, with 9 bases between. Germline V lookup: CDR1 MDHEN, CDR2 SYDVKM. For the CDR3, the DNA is TGTGCCAGCAGTTTCCGGACAGCCTCTGGAAACACCATATATTTT. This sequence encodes CASSFRTASGNTIYF.

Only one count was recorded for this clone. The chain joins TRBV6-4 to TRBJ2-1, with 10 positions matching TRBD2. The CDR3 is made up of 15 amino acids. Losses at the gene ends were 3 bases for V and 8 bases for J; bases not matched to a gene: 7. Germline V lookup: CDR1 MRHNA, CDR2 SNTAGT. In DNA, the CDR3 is TGTGCCAGCAGTGAACTAGCGGGGAGGACCGATGAGCAGTTCTTC. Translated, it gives CASSELAGRTDEQFF.

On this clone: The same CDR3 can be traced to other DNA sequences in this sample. The CDR3 region is CASSVRTGPYEQYF. CDR3 DNA: TGTGCCAGCAGCGTGCGGACAGGCCCCTACGAGCAGTACTTC. This chain joins TRBV9 and TRBJ2-7; 7 nucleotides agree with TRBD1. V trimming: 2 bases; J trimming: 2 bases; junction bases outside the gene matches: 4. Looked up from germline, CDR1 is SGDLS and CDR2 is YYNGEE. The CDR3 totals 14 residues.

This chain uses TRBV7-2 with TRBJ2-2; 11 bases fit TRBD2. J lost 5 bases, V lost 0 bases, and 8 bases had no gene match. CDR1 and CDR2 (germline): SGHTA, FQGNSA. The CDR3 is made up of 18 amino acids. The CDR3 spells CASSLALVTSGITGELFF. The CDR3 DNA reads TGTGCCAGCAGCTTAGCGCTTGTGACTAGCGGGATTACCGGGGAGCTGTTTTTT. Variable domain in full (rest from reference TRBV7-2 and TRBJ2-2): GAGVSQSPSNKVTEKGKDVELRCDPISGHTALYWYRQSLGQGLEFLIYFQGNSAPDKSGLPSDRFSAERTGGSVSTLTIQRTQQEDSAVYLCASSLALVTSGITGELFFGEGSRLTVL.

For the CDR3, the DNA is TGTGCCAGCAGCTCCTCCCCGGGACAGCTCAATGAGCAGTTCTTC. Its translation is CASSSSPGQLNEQFF. The chain recombines TRBV11-3 with TRBJ2-1; TRBD1 agrees at 7 bases. Germline trimming cut 4 bases from V and 6 bases from J; bases unmatched to any gene: 9. Germline V lookup: CDR1 SGHNT, CDR2 YENEEA. This CDR3 is 15 amino acids long.

In DNA, the CDR3 is TGTGCCAGCAGTGGGCTCTGGGCAGGGCCCCCCTACGAGCAGTACGTC. Translating gives CASSGLWAGPPYEQYV. V is TRBV3-1 (or the pseudogene TRBV3-2) and J is TRBJ2-7, with D tentatively TRBD1 (5 bases). Trimming pared 6 bases from V and 2 bases from J, leaving 20 bases between. Germline V gene data show CDR1 as LGHDT and CDR2 as YNNKEL (reference sequence). The CDR3 contains 16 residues.

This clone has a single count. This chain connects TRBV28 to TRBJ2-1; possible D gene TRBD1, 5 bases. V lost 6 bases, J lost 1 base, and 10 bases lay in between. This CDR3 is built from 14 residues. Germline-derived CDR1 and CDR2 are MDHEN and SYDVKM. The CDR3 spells CASSPRQSYNEQFF. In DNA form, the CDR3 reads TGTGCCAGCAGCCCAAGACAGTCCTACAATGAGCAGTTCTTC. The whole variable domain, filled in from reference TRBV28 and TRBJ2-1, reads DVKVTQSSRYLVKRTGEKVFLECVQDMDHENMFWYRQDPGLGLRLIYFSYDVKMKEKGDIPEGYSVSREKKERFSLILESASTNQTSMYLCASSPRQSYNEQFFGPGTRLTVL.

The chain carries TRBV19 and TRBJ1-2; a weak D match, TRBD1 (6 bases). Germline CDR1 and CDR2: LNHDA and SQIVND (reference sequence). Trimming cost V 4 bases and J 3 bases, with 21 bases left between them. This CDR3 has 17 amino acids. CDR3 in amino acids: CASSTGRRGAAYYGYTF. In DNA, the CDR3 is TGTGCCAGTAGTACGGGCCGCCGGGGGGCTGCGTACTATGGCTACACCTTC.

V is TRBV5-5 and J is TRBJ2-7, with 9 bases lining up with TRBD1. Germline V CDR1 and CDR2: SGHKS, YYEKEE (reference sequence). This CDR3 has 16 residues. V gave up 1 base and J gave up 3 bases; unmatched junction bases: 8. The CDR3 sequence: CASSLSLQGAVYEQYF. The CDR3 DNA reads TGTGCCAGCAGCTTGAGCCTACAGGGGGCAGTCTACGAGCAGTACTTC.

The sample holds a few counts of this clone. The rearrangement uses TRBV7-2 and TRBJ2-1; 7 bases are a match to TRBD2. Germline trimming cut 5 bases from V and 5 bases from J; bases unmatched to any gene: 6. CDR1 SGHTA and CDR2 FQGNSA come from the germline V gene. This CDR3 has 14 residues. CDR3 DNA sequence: TGTGCCAGCAGCCGGTCGGGACTAAACAATGAGCAGTTCTTC. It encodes CASSRSGLNNEQFF.

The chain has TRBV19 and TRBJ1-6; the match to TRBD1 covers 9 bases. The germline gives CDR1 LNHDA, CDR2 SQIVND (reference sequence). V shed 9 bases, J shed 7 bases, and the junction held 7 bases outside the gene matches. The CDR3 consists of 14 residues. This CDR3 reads CASRPGQGNSPLHF. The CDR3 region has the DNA TGTGCCAGCAGACCGGGACAGGGAAATTCACCCCTCCACTTT.